This TCR beta chain was recorded in a study of graft-versus-host responses after intestinal transplantation. On the study more broadly: The transplants performed in recipients were multivisceral, liver-intestinal, or isolated intestinal. General observations from the study: Recipient marrow showed GvH clones, some seen first in ileum or blood.

J was trimmed by 6 bases and V by 2 bases; bases with no gene match: 7. Looked up from germline, CDR1 is SGDLS and CDR2 is YYNGEE. The CDR3 is 15 amino acids. From the graft tissue, intraepithelial and lamina propria lymphocytes were released through processing. Assay used: immunoSEQ multiplex PCR; TCRdb lists only in-frame clones, some missing. Of 14,000 or so clones listed, approximately 80% are singletons. Comments on this clone: Its specificity is not known.

The clonotype was recovered from a human patient who received an intestinal transplant, so some T cells may come from the graft donor. V gene TRBV9 combines with J gene TRBJ1-5; TRBD1 matches 8 bases. The sample in question was ileum tissue, obtained 27 days after intestinal transplant. The CDR3 region has the DNA TGTGCCAGCAGCGTTTCCGCAGGGGGCGGTCAGCCCCAGCATTTT. Protein sequence: CASSVSAGGGQPQHF.